Listed here is a single TCR beta chain. Germline trimming cut 6 bases from V and 3 bases from J; bases unmatched to any gene: 11. Germline V gene lookup returns CDR1 MNHEY and CDR2 SMNVEV (reference sequence). The CDR3 has 17 amino acids. This sample was included in a study of blood T cell repertoires in COVID-19. Study details: T cells, B-cell-depleted T cells, or PBMCs provided the cDNA or gDNA that served as material.

Sequencing used immunoSEQ multiplex PCR; TCRdb keeps in-frame clones, though not all of them. This sample has roughly 72,000 clones; more than 65% occur once, and the top ten carry about 5.4%. The sequenced sample was peripheral blood. This receptor was taken from a woman older than 75 with active or convalescent COVID-19. The genes are TRBV27 and TRBJ2-3, with 11 bases aligning to TRBD2. CDR3 protein: CASRDPLAGVGTDTQYF. For the CDR3, the DNA is TGTGCCAGCAGAGATCCACTAGCGGGAGTCGGTACAGATACGCAGTATTTT.